Given below is one TCR beta chain in context. Its antigen is unknown. CDR1 and CDR2 from the germline V gene are SGDLS and YYNGEE. Trimming took 5 bases from V and 2 from J; bases not matched to a gene: 3. The CDR3 runs 14 residues. Individually, cDNA molecules had unique molecular identifiers attached to them. TCRdb recomputed calls from the 5' RACE reads with MiXCR, one row per CDR3 protein. Of 70,000 to 95,000 distinct CDR3 sequences in the sample, 13% to 15% were seen once. The entry originates in a study of early T cells in non-severe SARS-CoV-2 infection. Regarding the study as a whole: In VDJdb matching, anti-spike CD8 responses were favored while private and CD4 specificities went missing.

The receptor comes from an adult who was a healthcare worker with PCR-confirmed SARS-CoV-2 infection or an uninfected control (not recorded which). Specimen: whole blood. V and J are TRBV9 and TRBJ2-5; 10 nucleotides match TRBD2. CDR3 bases: TGTGCCAGCAGTAGCGGGGGGCGGCAAGAGACCCAGTACTTC. As protein: CASSSGGRQETQYF.